The clone carrying this T cell receptor beta chain was observed a few times. Synthesis of TCR cDNA relied on 5'RACE template switching, which attached a universal primer site and UMIs. TCRdb ran MiXCR on the 5' RACE reads and lists one entry per CDR3 protein. The data contain 30,000 or so distinct CDR3 sequences, 3.5% to 5% of them singletons. The source of the sample is a study of T cells after yellow fever vaccination. The CDR3 is 16 amino acids. Germline-derived CDR1 and CDR2 are DFQATT and SNEGSKA (reference sequence). This chain links TRBV20-1 with TRBJ2-5; TRBD2 matches at 8 bases. This receptor was taken from a man aged 30 to 45 who received the YFV17D yellow fever vaccine. The sample consisted of CD8+ T cells sorted from PBMCs, taken 5 days after the yellow fever booster vaccination. The CDR3 nucleotides are TGCTGCGCTAGAGATATTAGCGGGACAAAGAGAGAGACCCAGTACTTC. It encodes CCARDISGTKRETQYF.